This entry concerns a single TCR beta chain. Germline V gives CDR1 MNHEY, CDR2 SVGAGI. V was clipped by 8 bases and J by 2 bases; unmatched bases: 4. The CDR3 runs 13 residues. Original processing notes: Reference gene primer amplification gave nucleated cell count estimates. Assay: immunoSEQ multiplex PCR; the TCRdb copy retains only in-frame clones and omits some. V and J calls and clone size follow that table, whereas D and trimming were derived from the DNA. The sample yields some 300,000 clones, roughly 89% seen once. The data belong to a study of blood T cell repertoires in COVID-19. Across the study: T cells, B-cell-depleted T cells, or PBMCs provided the cDNA or gDNA that served as material.

Clinical history as reported by participants underpinned cohort assignment. This sequence joins TRBV6-5 and TRBJ1-2; 8 nucleotides line up with TRBD1. The sequenced material came from PBMCs or T cells enriched from blood (not recorded which). This clonotype was obtained from a woman aged 25-40 years who had recovered from COVID-19. CDR3 in DNA: TGTGCCAGCTGGCAGGGGGCGAACTATGGCTACACCTTC. As protein: CASWQGANYGYTF.